This T cell receptor (beta chain) stems from a study of technical replicates of blood from a handful of donors. This CDR3 contains 17 residues. Germline V gene lookup returns CDR1 SGHTA and CDR2 FQGNSA. V gave up 2 bases and J gave up 0 bases, with 14 bases separating them. Profiling relied on immunoSEQ multiplex PCR, and the TCRdb table lists in-frame clones only, not all of them. The data show approximately 92,000 clones, 95% seen once. This receptor was identified in a human donor in good health. The chain links TRBV7-2 to TRBJ2-1, with TRBD2 as a possible D gene (6 bases). Input material: T cells isolated from PBMCs. The CDR3 DNA follows: TGTGCCAGCAGCTTAACAGGCGGGGTTTACTCCTACAATGAGCAGTTCTTC. Encoded protein: CASSLTGGVYSYNEQFF.